The clone carrying this T cell receptor beta chain occurred once. Its antigen is undetermined. The entry originates in a study of T cells in narcolepsy. Study background: Donors had narcolepsy type 1 or type 2, or were healthy controls.

Whole-study findings and limits: Blood of same and different patients, but not healthy controls, reportedly held recurring autoreactive clonotypes. HCRT-specific and TRIB2-specific autoreactive clonotypes appeared among same-patient CSF and blood CD4+ clonotypes.

The protocol was immunoSEQ multiplex PCR, while the TCRdb copy is restricted to in-frame clones and leaves out a portion. Altogether roughly 40,000 clones are present, 70% to 90% being singletons, with the ten largest covering approximately 1.6%. This receptor was identified in a human donor with narcolepsy. Sequencing was performed on CD45RA- memory CD4+ T cells from PBMCs.

CDR3 DNA sequence: TGTGCCAGCAGTGAACTTTCGGGGGGCGGGACTGCCGGGGAGCTGTTTTTT. Amino acids: CASSELSGGGTAGELFF. V usage is TRBV25-1 and J usage is TRBJ2-2; TRBD2 might be the D (7 bases). The length of the CDR3 is 17 residues. Germline-derived CDR1 and CDR2 are MGHDK and SYGVNS. V dropped 2 bases and J dropped 6 bases, with 19 bases sitting between them. The variable domain in full, completed from reference TRBV25-1 and TRBJ2-2, reads EADIYQTPRYLVIGTGKKITLECSQTMGHDKMYWYQQDPGMELHLIHYSYGVNSTEKGDLSSESTVSRIRTEHFPLTLESARPSHTSQYLCASSELSGGGTAGELFFGEGSRLTVL.